The clone carrying this T cell receptor (beta chain) counts as large. What it binds is unknown. Live CD3+CD8+TCRalphabeta+ cells were sorted into four subsets by PD-1 and/or TIGIT. These data originate in a study of circulating CD8 cells and anti-PD-1 response in melanoma. On the study more broadly: Response groups: complete/partial responders versus stable/progressive non-responders. Study-wide results and caveats: Peptide assays on expanded sorted subsets replaced tumor-based reactivity testing. Experiments were generally run without replicates. PD-1 and DPOS subsets showed similar, higher clonality than DNEG.

Trimming shortened V by 0 bases and J by 8 bases, and 8 bases separated the two germline ends. CDR3 length: 13 residues. Looked up from germline, CDR1 is SGHTA and CDR2 is FQGTGA. TCR libraries were prepared from about 16 ng of total RNA with the QIAseq Immune Repertoire TCR panel. TCRdb redid the calling of the reads with MiXCR, one entry per CDR3 protein. The sample carries about 480 distinct CDR3 sequences, approximately 8% recorded once. The sequencing used CD8+ T cells from PBMCs, collected at baseline or after one month of anti-PD-1 therapy (not recorded which). The TCR comes from a human donor with melanoma. The rearrangement uses TRBV7-3 and TRBJ2-1; D may be TRBD1 or TRBD2 (5 bases each). The CDR3 bases are TGTGCCAGCAGCTTAACGGGGACGGATGAGCAGTTCTTC. It codes for CASSLTGTDEQFF.